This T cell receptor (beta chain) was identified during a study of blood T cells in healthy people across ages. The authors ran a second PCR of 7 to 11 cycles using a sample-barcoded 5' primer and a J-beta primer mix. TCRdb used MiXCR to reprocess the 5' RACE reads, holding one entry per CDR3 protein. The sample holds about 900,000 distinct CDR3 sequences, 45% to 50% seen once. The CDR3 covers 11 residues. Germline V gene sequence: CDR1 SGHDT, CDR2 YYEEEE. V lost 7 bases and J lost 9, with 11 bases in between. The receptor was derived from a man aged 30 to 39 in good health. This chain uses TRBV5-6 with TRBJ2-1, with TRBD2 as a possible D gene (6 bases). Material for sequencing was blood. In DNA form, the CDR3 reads TGTGCCAGCGGAATGGGGGGTGAGCAGTTCTTC. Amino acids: CASGMGGEQFF.